A selection of T cell receptor beta chains follows, all from one sample in a study of blood T cells in healthy people across ages. TCRdb processed the 5' RACE reads anew with MiXCR; each CDR3 protein has one entry. The sample yields approximately 900,000 distinct CDR3 sequences, 29% seen once. These data were also reused for a study on T cells of mothers and their children.

The sequencing input was blood. These receptors were collected from a woman aged 40 to 50 in good health. CDR3s include the opening cysteine and the closing phenylalanine or tryptophan. The order of the fields is clone size, D gene, V gene, J gene, CDR3 protein, CDR3 DNA. The D gene is left open where the match is weak. The listing skips clone size in some rows; elsewhere it reads once, few, many or a size class.

-	-	TRBV25-1	TRBJ1-5	CASSDKGLDSNQPQHF	TGTGCCAGCAGTGACAAAGGGTTGGATAGCAATCAGCCCCAGCATTTT
many	-	TRBV5-1	TRBJ2-1	CASSLVPSYNEQFF	TGCGCCAGCAGCTTGGTTCCCTCCTACAATGAGCAGTTCTTC
few	-	TRBV20-1	TRBJ1-1	CSARDGTRVAEAFF	TGCAGTGCTAGAGATGGAACTCGGGTAGCTGAAGCTTTCTTT
many	-	TRBV29-1	TRBJ2-4	CSVEDGGANIQYF	TGCAGCGTTGAAGATGGGGGGGCCAACATTCAGTACTTC
-	-	TRBV18	TRBJ2-1	CASSRGPNYEQFF	TGTGCCAGCTCCCGCGGGCCCAACTATGAGCAGTTCTTC
-	-	TRBV3-1	TRBJ2-3	CAGSPWDRRDSDTQYF	TGTGCCGGCAGCCCATGGGATAGGAGGGATTCAGATACGCAGTATTTT
many	-	TRBV7-9	TRBJ2-5	CASTGGISRLETQYF	TGTGCCAGCACCGGCGGCATTTCCAGGTTGGAGACCCAGTACTTC
-	-	TRBV5-4	TRBJ1-2	CASSLGGGAANYGYTF	TGTGCCAGCAGTCTCGGGGGGGGAGCGGCTAACTATGGCTACACCTTC
-	TRBD2	TRBV5-1	TRBJ2-7	CASNHSGGLSYNEQYF	TGCGCCAGCAACCATAGCGGGGGACTCTCCTACAATGAGCAGTACTTC
few	-	TRBV6-6	TRBJ1-1	CASSYVQTNTEAFF	TGTGCCAGCAGTTATGTCCAGACGAACACTGAAGCTTTCTTT
once	-	TRBV6-1	TRBJ2-1	CASRLLSYEQFF	TGTGCCAGCAGACTGCTCTCCTACGAGCAGTTCTTC
-	TRBD2	TRBV12-3/TRBV12-4	TRBJ2-4	CASSSNSGLAGYEQYF	TGTGCCAGCAGTTCGAACTCAGGACTAGCTGGCTATGAGCAGTACTTC
few	-	TRBV7-9	TRBJ1-4	CASRRVTTNEKLFF	TGTGCCAGCAGAAGGGTAACAACTAATGAAAAACTGTTTTTT
-	TRBD1	TRBV20-1	TRBJ2-1	CSVTGTDYNEQFF	TGCAGTGTCACCGGGACAGATTACAATGAGCAGTTCTTC
many	TRBD2	TRBV4-1	TRBJ2-7	CASSQDQLAYEQYF	TGCGCCAGCAGCCAAGATCAACTAGCGTACGAGCAGTACTTC
few	-	TRBV14	TRBJ2-7	CASSQFRGSYEQYF	TGTGCCAGCAGCCAATTCCGGGGGTCCTACGAGCAGTACTTC
few	TRBD2	TRBV24-1	TRBJ2-7	CATSAGRGLYNEQYF	TGTGCCACCAGTGCAGGGAGGGGTCTTTACAATGAGCAGTACTTC
many	TRBD1	TRBV20-1	TRBJ2-7	CSAPQDRGAREQYF	TGCAGTGCTCCCCAAGACAGGGGGGCACGGGAGCAGTACTTC
many	-	TRBV7-3	TRBJ2-3	CASSLREASTDTQYF	TGTGCCAGCAGCTTAAGGGAGGCCTCCACAGATACGCAGTATTTT
many	TRBD2	TRBV27	TRBJ2-3	CASSPIAGGTDTQYF	TGTGCCAGCAGCCCGATAGCGGGGGGCACAGATACGCAGTATTTT
-	TRBD1	TRBV3-1	TRBJ1-1	CASSSTFRDRVPEAFF	TGTGCCAGCAGCTCAACTTTCCGGGACAGGGTACCTGAAGCTTTCTTT
few	-	TRBV5-5	TRBJ1-1	CASLSDTEAFF	TGTGCCAGTTTATCCGACACTGAAGCTTTCTTT
-	TRBD1	TRBV27	TRBJ1-1	CASCRIGTALNTEAFF	TGTGCCAGCTGTAGAATCGGGACAGCTTTGAACACTGAAGCTTTCTTT
-	-	TRBV12-3/TRBV12-4	TRBJ2-3	CASSLRGRDTQYF	TGTGCCAGCAGTTTACGGGGGCGAGATACGCAGTATTTT
-	TRBD2	TRBV20-1	TRBJ2-1	CSAPGTSGVTYEQFF	TGCAGTGCTCCCGGGACTAGCGGGGTCACCTACGAGCAGTTCTTC
once	-	TRBV6-5	TRBJ2-1	CASGGSGGETQFF	TGTGCCAGCGGGGGGTCAGGGGGAGAGACCCAGTTCTTC
many	-	TRBV20-1	TRBJ1-2	CSARDHGGNYGYTF	TGCAGTGCTAGAGATCACGGCGGAAACTATGGCTACACCTTC
many	-	TRBV10-3	TRBJ2-3	CAISQGGGTDTQYF	TGTGCCATCAGCCAGGGTGGGGGCACAGATACGCAGTATTTT
few	-	TRBV5-1	TRBJ1-1	CASSLQTGPNTEAFF	TGCGCCAGCAGCTTACAGACAGGCCCGAACACTGAAGCTTTCTTT
few	TRBD1	TRBV28	TRBJ2-7	CASRIGTGPSEQYF	TGTGCCAGCAGAATTGGGACAGGGCCCAGCGAGCAGTACTTC
many	TRBD2	TRBV28	TRBJ2-3	CASKRGLETDTQYF	TGTGCCAGCAAGAGGGGACTAGAAACAGATACGCAGTATTTT
many	-	TRBV28	TRBJ2-7	CASSPPLKQWRSSYEQYF	TGTGCCAGCAGTCCCCCGCTAAAGCAGTGGAGGAGCTCCTACGAGCAGTACTTC
few	-	TRBV5-1	TRBJ2-1	CASSLNVLGGLGNEQFF	TGCGCCAGCAGCTTGAATGTATTGGGGGGGCTCGGGAATGAGCAGTTCTTC
-	TRBD1	TRBV6-6	TRBJ1-2	CASTPGTGASYGYTF	TGTGCCAGCACCCCCGGGACAGGGGCGAGCTATGGCTACACCTTC
-	TRBD1	TRBV29-1	TRBJ2-3	CSVEDPDRGRDTQYF	TGCAGCGTTGAAGATCCGGACAGGGGGCGAGATACGCAGTATTTT
-	TRBD1	TRBV7-2	TRBJ1-1	CASSPRRTGMNTEAFF	TGTGCCAGCAGCCCACGTAGGACAGGAATGAACACTGAAGCTTTCTTT
few	-	TRBV6-1	TRBJ2-7	CASSGVRGGEQYF	TGTGCCAGCAGTGGAGTCAGGGGAGGCGAGCAGTACTTC
-	TRBD1	TRBV15	TRBJ2-1	CATSRPGQGVNEQFF	TGTGCCACCAGCAGGCCGGGACAGGGGGTAAATGAGCAGTTCTTC
-	-	TRBV14	TRBJ2-7	CASSQLKVNEQYF	TGTGCCAGCAGCCAACTAAAGGTGAACGAGCAGTACTTC
-	-	TRBV27	TRBJ1-4	CASAGLSTNEKLFF	TGTGCCAGCGCCGGGCTGTCAACTAATGAAAAACTGTTTTTT
few	TRBD1	TRBV2	TRBJ2-1	CASRSRGRPNEQFF	TGTGCCAGCAGGTCCAGGGGGAGACCGAATGAGCAGTTCTTC
-	-	TRBV21-1	TRBJ1-2	CASSKENGTGFYGYTF	TGTGCCAGCAGCAAAGAGAACGGGACAGGGTTTTACGGCTACACCTTC
few	-	TRBV20-1	TRBJ1-2	CSARALSKQGNYGYTF	TGCAGTGCTAGAGCTCTCTCGAAGCAGGGGAACTATGGCTACACCTTC